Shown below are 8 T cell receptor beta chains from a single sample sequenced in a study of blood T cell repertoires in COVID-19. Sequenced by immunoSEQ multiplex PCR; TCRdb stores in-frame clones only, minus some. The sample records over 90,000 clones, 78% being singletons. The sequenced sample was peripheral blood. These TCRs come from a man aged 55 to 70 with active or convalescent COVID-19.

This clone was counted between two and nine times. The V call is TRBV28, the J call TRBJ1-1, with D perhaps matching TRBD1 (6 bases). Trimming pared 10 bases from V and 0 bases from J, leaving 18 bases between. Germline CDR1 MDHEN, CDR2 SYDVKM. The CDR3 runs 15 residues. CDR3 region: CAIGEGGPMNTEAFF. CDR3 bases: TGTGCCATCGGGGAGGGGGGCCCCATGAACACTGAAGCTTTCTTT.

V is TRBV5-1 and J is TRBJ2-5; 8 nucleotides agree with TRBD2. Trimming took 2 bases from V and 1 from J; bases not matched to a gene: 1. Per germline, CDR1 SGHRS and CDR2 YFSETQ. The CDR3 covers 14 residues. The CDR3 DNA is TGCGCCAGCAGCTTCAGCGGGAGCCAAGAGACCCAGTACTTC. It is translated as CASSFSGSQETQYF.

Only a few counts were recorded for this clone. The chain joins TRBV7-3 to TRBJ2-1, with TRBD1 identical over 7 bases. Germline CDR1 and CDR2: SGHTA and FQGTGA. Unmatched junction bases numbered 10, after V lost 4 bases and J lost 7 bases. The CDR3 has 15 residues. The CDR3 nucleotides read TGTGCCAGCAGCTCGGGACAGCGGCTTGGGAATGAGCAGTTCTTC. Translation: CASSSGQRLGNEQFF.

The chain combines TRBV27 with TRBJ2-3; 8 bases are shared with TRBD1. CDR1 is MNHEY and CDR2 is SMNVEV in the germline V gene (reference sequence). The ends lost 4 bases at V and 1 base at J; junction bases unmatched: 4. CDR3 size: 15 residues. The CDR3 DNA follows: TGTGCCAGCAGTTCCCCGACAGGGGGCACAGATACGCAGTATTTT. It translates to CASSSPTGGTDTQYF.

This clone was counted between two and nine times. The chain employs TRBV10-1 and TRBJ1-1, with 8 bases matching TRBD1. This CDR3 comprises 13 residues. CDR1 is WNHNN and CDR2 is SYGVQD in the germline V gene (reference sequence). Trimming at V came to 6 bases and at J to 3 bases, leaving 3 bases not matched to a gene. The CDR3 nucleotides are TGCGCCAGCAGGACGGGACAGGACACTGAAGCTTTCTTT. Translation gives CASRTGQDTEAFF.

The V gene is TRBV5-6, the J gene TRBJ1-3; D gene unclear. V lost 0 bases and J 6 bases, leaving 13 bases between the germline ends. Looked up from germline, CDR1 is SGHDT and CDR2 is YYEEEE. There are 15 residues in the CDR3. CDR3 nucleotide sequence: TGTGCCAGCAGCTTGGGCAGTACCCTTAAAAACACCATATATTTT. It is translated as CASSLGSTLKNTIYF.

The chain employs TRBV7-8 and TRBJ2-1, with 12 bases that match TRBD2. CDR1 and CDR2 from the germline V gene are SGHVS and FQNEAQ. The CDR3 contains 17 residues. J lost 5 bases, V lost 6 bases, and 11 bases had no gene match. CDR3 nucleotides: TGTGCCAGCAGTCTACCTCTAGCGGGAGGGGCCGACAATGAGCAGTTCTTC. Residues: CASSLPLAGGADNEQFF.

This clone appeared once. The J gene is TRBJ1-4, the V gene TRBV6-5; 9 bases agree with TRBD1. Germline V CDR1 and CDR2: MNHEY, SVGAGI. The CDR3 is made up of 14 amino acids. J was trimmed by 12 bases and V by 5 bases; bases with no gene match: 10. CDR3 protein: CASSRDRVGEELFF. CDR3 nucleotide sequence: TGTGCCAGCAGTAGGGACAGGGTGGGGGAGGAACTGTTTTTT.